This record looks at one T cell receptor (beta chain) sequence and its context. No cognate antigen has been identified for it. No base-level quality is on record; no much larger clone is a single base apart. Systemically healthy Caucasian individuals from Russia, 39 in total and aged about 6 to 100 years, were included as donors. Around 10 milliliters of peripheral blood were collected from each donor into EDTA-treated Vacutainer tubes. PBMCs were isolated by Ficoll-Paque density-gradient centrifugation, with at least 7 million obtained per sample. Total RNA was extracted from PBMCs with Trizol reagent, with at least 5 micrograms obtained per sample. For every donor, an aliquot of PBMCs went through flow cytometry to measure the percentages of naive CD45RAhigh/CD27high T cells. The sample originates from a study of blood T cells in healthy people across ages (dated by TCRdb to between 2014 and 2017). At the level of the whole study: Template switching captured roughly one uniquely barcoded TCR beta cDNA molecule per two T cells in model experiments. Using deep sequencing normalized with unique cDNA molecular identifiers, the study measured how TCR beta repertoire diversity changes with age. The donors were divided into four age groups: young (average around 16 years), middle-aged (roughly 40), aged (roughly 60) and long-lived (roughly 86). To avoid experimental bias, donors of different ages were randomly spread across the sequencing lanes. The study analyzed two additional independent replicas of 1 million unique cDNA reads from the same blood draw for two donors, one aged 18 to 29 and one aged 80 or older.

Study-wide findings and limitations: Donor CMV infection status was unknown, potentially confounding age-related changes in expanded clonotypes. Estimates of total diversity based on one million sequenced T cells were regarded as lower bounds and as underestimates. Observed TCR beta diversity per million T cells fell roughly linearly with age, and a significant reduction was already apparent by age about 43. Compared with the aged group, the long-lived group had more naive CD4+ T cells, fewer expanded clones and increased TCR diversity, suggesting age selection. Since profiling was done on bulk unsorted PBMCs, naive and antigen-experienced compartments could not be conclusively compared. There was a strong correlation between observed TCR beta diversity and the percentage of naive T cells measured by flow cytometry.

The library was made by 5' RACE. Sequencing relied on an Illumina HiSeq 2500. A second PCR of about 6 to 12 cycles was performed with a sample-barcoded 5' primer and a J-beta primer mix. A template-switch 5' adaptor carrying 12 random nucleotides introduced a unique molecular identifier onto each TCR beta cDNA molecule. Each sample yielded at least 2.5 million CDR3-containing paired-end reads. First-strand cDNA was synthesized from all RNA with the Mint cDNA synthesis kit, primed by a TRBC-specific oligonucleotide. After uracil-DNA glycosylase treatment, a first 18-cycle PCR used universal primers M1SS and BC2_uni_R on all cDNA. Turning to the authors' computational methods: For normalization, 1 million high-quality reads were randomly selected from each sample, with every read carrying a distinct molecular identifier. Reads sharing molecular identifiers were discarded rather than binned into consensus sequences. MiTCR, set to a Q25 quality threshold and the strictest error-elimination algorithm, was used for CDR3 identification, clonotype clustering and error correction. A nonparametric unseen species model with Euler transformation was used to estimate lower-bound total TCR beta diversity. TCRdb trimmed the raw reads at Q25, called clones with MiXCR and kept productive beta chains. Rows are unified per CDR3 protein, each entry keeping the most common DNA and genes. What appears here as the V and J calls and clone size reflects TCRdb's work, not the paper's. For this sample there are around 710,000 distinct CDR3 sequences; roughly 41% appear just once. Together, the top ten hold around 20% of the sample.

The germline V gene yields SGHRS for CDR1 and YFSETQ for CDR2. A distance of 17 bases separates the germline ends of V and J, which lose 4 bases and 7 bases respectively. Its CDR3 holds 14 amino acids, cysteine through phenylalanine. Solely the CDR3 DNA is kept, with 42 bases framed from the first base. This clonotype was sampled from a woman between 55 and 75 years old in good health. Sequencing input: blood. The sequence joins TRBV5-1 to TRBJ1-1, with an unclear D gene assignment. The nucleotide sequence is TGCGCCAGCAGCGAAGGGCCCGGTGGAGGTGAAGCTTTCTTT. This sequence encodes CASSEGPGGGEAFF.